The 20 T cell receptor beta chains below all came from one sample that was sequenced in a study of PD-L1 blockade in urothelial cancer. The protocol was immunoSEQ multiplex PCR, while the TCRdb copy is restricted to in-frame clones and leaves out a portion. The repertoire holds about 120,000 clones, with around 89% as singletons. The time point is: peripheral blood 6 weeks after treatment start. The specimen was PBMCs, collected around atezolizumab (anti-PD-L1) treatment. These receptors all stem from a man between 60 and 70 years old with urothelial cancer.

The rearrangement uses TRBV4-2 and TRBJ2-3; 7 positions match TRBD2. The CDR3 spans 15 residues. CDR1 is LGHNA, CDR2 YNFKEQ, per germline. Trimming removed 0 bases from V and 3 bases from J; junction bases left unmatched: 3. This CDR3 reads CASSQEERGTDTQYF. The CDR3 region has the DNA TGTGCCAGCAGCCAAGAAGAGCGGGGAACAGATACGCAGTATTTT.

The chain is built from TRBV9 and TRBJ2-3; D might be TRBD2 (5 bases). This CDR3 has 15 amino acids. Between the trimmed V and J ends, which lost 0 bases and 1 base, there was a span of 9 bases. The germline V gene encodes CDR1 SGDLS and CDR2 YYNGEE. This CDR3 reads CASSVGGGGTDTQYF. Written as DNA, the CDR3 is TGTGCCAGCAGCGTAGGCGGAGGCGGCACAGATACGCAGTATTTT.

The chain employs TRBV14 and TRBJ2-1; D might be TRBD1 (5 bases). Germline V CDR1 and CDR2: SGHDN, FVKESK. The CDR3 totals 15 residues. V dropped 1 base and J dropped 4 bases, with 11 bases sitting between them. CDR3 sequence reads: CASSQVRGRYNEQFF. CDR3 coding DNA: TGTGCCAGCAGCCAAGTTAGGGGCCGGTACAATGAGCAGTTCTTC.

V and J are TRBV27 and TRBJ1-5; D unresolved. The V gene lost 3 bases and the J gene lost 10 bases, with 13 bases spanning the gap. In germline, CDR1 is MNHEY, CDR2 SMNVEV (reference sequence). The CDR3 runs 13 residues. For the CDR3, the DNA is TGTGCCAGCAGTTTGAATGCCGACAATCCCCAGCATTTT. Translated, it gives CASSLNADNPQHF.

This rearrangement joins TRBV7-9 to TRBJ2-2, with a tentative D call TRBD2 (6 bases). The CDR3 is 16 residues long. Trimming cost V 0 bases and J 4 bases, with 12 bases left between them. In germline, CDR1 is SEHNR, CDR2 FQNEAQ (reference sequence). CDR3 protein: CASSLAAPGGTGELFF. As DNA, the CDR3 is TGTGCCAGCAGCTTAGCGGCCCCCGGGGGCACCGGGGAGCTGTTTTTT.

This clone has more than one count but fewer than ten. The chain combines TRBV9 with TRBJ1-2; the D is unclear. The germline gives CDR1 SGDLS, CDR2 YYNGEE. This CDR3 has 15 residues. The V gene lost 4 bases and the J gene lost 5 bases, with 18 bases spanning the gap. Here the CDR3 DNA reads TGTGCCAGCAGCCCCACGACGGATGGAGGGTATGGCTACACCTTC. It yields the protein CASSPTTDGGYGYTF. The full variable domain, rest sourced from reference TRBV9 and TRBJ1-2, is DSGVTQTPKHLITATGQRVTLRCSPRSGDLSVYWYQQSLDQGLQFLIQYYNGEERAKGNILERFSAQQFPDLHSELNLSSLELGDSALYFCASSPTTDGGYGYTFGSGTRLTVV.

J is TRBJ1-6 and V is TRBV7-6, with D perhaps matching TRBD1 (6 bases). This CDR3 comprises 15 residues. CDR1 is SGHVS and CDR2 is FNYEAQ in the germline V gene. V lost 1 base, J lost 5 bases, and 9 bases lay in between. The CDR3 DNA reads as TGTGCCAGCAGCTTAGGGACAGCGGATAATTCACCCCTCCACTTT. Its translation is CASSLGTADNSPLHF.

This chain links TRBV5-6 with TRBJ2-3; 11 positions agree with TRBD1. This CDR3 contains 15 residues. In germline, CDR1 is SGHDT, CDR2 YYEEEE. V lost 3 bases to trimming and J lost 4 bases; unmatched junction nucleotides: 4. The CDR3 DNA is TGTGCCAGCAGCTCCCGGGACAGGGGGTCAGATACGCAGTATTTT. As protein: CASSSRDRGSDTQYF.

J is TRBJ2-3 and V is TRBV27; 10 bases map to TRBD1. This CDR3 comprises 16 residues. With V trimmed by 5 bases and J by 3 bases, 8 bases remained unmatched. Germline V gene lookup returns CDR1 MNHEY and CDR2 SMNVEV (reference sequence). CDR3 sequence reads: CASSRQGALSTDTQYF. The CDR3 region has the DNA TGTGCCAGCAGTCGACAGGGGGCTTTGTCTACAGATACGCAGTATTTT.

The CDR3 nucleotides read TGTGCCTGGGCCAGCGGGAGGGGGTATAATGAGCAGTTCTTC. It yields the protein CAWASGRGYNEQFF. This rearrangement joins TRBV30 to TRBJ2-1, with 10 nucleotides matching TRBD2. J gave up 7 bases and V 5 bases, and 8 bases lay outside the gene matches. There are 14 residues in the CDR3. CDR1 and CDR2 from the germline V gene are GTSNPN and SVGIG (reference sequence).

This chain links TRBV5-5 with TRBJ2-1; TRBD1 agrees at 8 bases. V trimming: 0 bases; J trimming: 7 bases; junction bases outside the gene matches: 0. The germline V gene encodes CDR1 SGHKS and CDR2 YYEKEE (reference sequence). The CDR3 spans 13 residues. The CDR3 bases are TGTGCCAGCAGCTTGGGGGACAGGAATGAGCAGTTCTTC. Translated, it gives CASSLGDRNEQFF.

CDR3 sequence reads: CASSLGQGAEQYF. The CDR3 DNA reads TGTGCCAGCAGCTTAGGGCAAGGGGCCGAGCAGTACTTC. The chain joins TRBV11-3 to TRBJ2-7; TRBD1 is a possible D gene (5 bases). This CDR3 spans 13 amino acids. The V end was cut by 1 base, the J end by 6 bases, with 10 bases between. In germline, CDR1 is SGHNT, CDR2 YENEEA.

The chain joins TRBV5-5 to TRBJ1-5; unclear D gene. The CDR3 length is 15 residues. CDR1 and CDR2 from the germline V gene are SGHKS and YYEKEE (reference sequence). Trimming removed 0 bases at V and 0 bases at J, with 7 bases between. The CDR3 here is CASSLVHNSNQPQHF. For the CDR3, the DNA is TGTGCCAGCAGCTTGGTACATAATAGCAATCAGCCCCAGCATTTT.

V gene TRBV7-2 combines with J gene TRBJ1-1; D gene ambiguous. CDR3 length equals 14 residues. The germline V gene has CDR1 SGHTA and CDR2 FQGNSA. The V end lost 5 bases, the J end lost 4 bases, and 14 bases lay between the germline ends. CDR3 residues: CASSLGGSGTEAFF. CDR3 sequence (DNA): TGTGCCAGCAGCCTGGGAGGGTCGGGCACTGAAGCTTTCTTT. Using reference TRBV7-2 and TRBJ1-1 for the parts outside the CDR3, the full variable domain is GAGVSQSPSNKVTEKGKDVELRCDPISGHTALYWYRQSLGQGLEFLIYFQGNSAPDKSGLPSDRFSAERTGGSVSTLTIQRTQQEDSAVYLCASSLGGSGTEAFFGQGTRLTVV.

J is TRBJ2-5 and V is TRBV7-8; D call uncertain. This CDR3 region has 15 residues. Trimming removed 0 bases from V and 5 bases from J, with 13 bases in between. The germline CDR1 and CDR2 sequences are SGHVS and FQNEAQ. The CDR3 coding sequence is TGTGCCAGCAGCTTAGCCCGAATGAGCCTGGAGACCCAGTACTTC. Its protein is CASSLARMSLETQYF. Combining the CDR3 with reference TRBV7-8 and TRBJ2-5 gives the whole variable domain GAGVSQSPRYKVAKRGQDVALRCDPISGHVSLFWYQQALGQGPEFLTYFQNEAQLDKSGLPSDRFFAERPEGSVSTLKIQRTQQEDSAVYLCASSLARMSLETQYFGPGTRLLVL.

The CDR3 protein is CASSLVATSGGLEETQYF. The CDR3 DNA follows: TGTGCCAGCAGCTTAGTAGCCACTAGCGGGGGCCTAGAAGAGACCCAGTACTTC. The chain links TRBV7-9 to TRBJ2-5; 11 nucleotides line up with TRBD2. The CDR3 has 18 amino acids. The junction had 10 bases not matched to a gene; V was cut back by 1 base and J by 3 bases. Germline V lookup: CDR1 SEHNR, CDR2 FQNEAQ (reference sequence). The entire variable domain, with the rest obtained from reference TRBV7-9 and TRBJ2-5, is as follows: DTGVSQNPRHKITKRGQNVTFRCDPISEHNRLYWYRQTLGQGPEFLTYFQNEAQLEKSRLLSDRFSAERPKGSFSTLEIQRTEQGDSAMYLCASSLVATSGGLEETQYFGPGTRLLVL.

The V and J genes are TRBV6-1 and TRBJ2-5; 8 bases align to TRBD1. Trimming at V came to 6 bases and at J to 2 bases, leaving 2 bases not matched to a gene. Germline CDR1 MNHNS, CDR2 SASEGT. The CDR3 is 13 residues long. CDR3 DNA sequence: TGTGCCAGCAGGAACAGGGGGCAAGAGACCCAGTACTTC. Its translation is CASRNRGQETQYF.

The CDR3 bases are TGTGCCAGCAGCTTAAGGTGGGACAGCTCCTACGAGCAGTACTTC. Translated: CASSLRWDSSYEQYF. The rearrangement uses TRBV7-6 and TRBJ2-7; TRBD1 aligns across 7 bases. This CDR3 has 15 amino acids. The trim removed 2 bases at V and 0 bases at J, leaving 4 bases unmatched. CDR1 and CDR2 from the germline V gene are SGHVS and FNYEAQ.

The chain employs TRBV27 and TRBJ2-2; D unresolved. Germline V lookup: CDR1 MNHEY, CDR2 SMNVEV (reference sequence). The CDR3 loop spans 13 amino acids. V shed 3 bases and J shed 6 bases, with 8 bases lying between them. For the CDR3, the DNA is TGTGCCAGCAGTTTTCCCTTTCCCGGGGAGCTGTTTTTT. Its translation: CASSFPFPGELFF.

This chain joins TRBV27 and TRBJ1-2; 11 bases agree with TRBD1. The CDR3 consists of 14 residues. V shed 4 bases, J shed 5 bases, and the junction held 3 bases outside the gene matches. Germline lookup yields CDR1 MNHEY and CDR2 SMNVEV (reference sequence). CDR3: CASSWTGGAYGYTF. DNA for the CDR3: TGTGCCAGCAGTTGGACAGGGGGCGCTTATGGCTACACCTTC.